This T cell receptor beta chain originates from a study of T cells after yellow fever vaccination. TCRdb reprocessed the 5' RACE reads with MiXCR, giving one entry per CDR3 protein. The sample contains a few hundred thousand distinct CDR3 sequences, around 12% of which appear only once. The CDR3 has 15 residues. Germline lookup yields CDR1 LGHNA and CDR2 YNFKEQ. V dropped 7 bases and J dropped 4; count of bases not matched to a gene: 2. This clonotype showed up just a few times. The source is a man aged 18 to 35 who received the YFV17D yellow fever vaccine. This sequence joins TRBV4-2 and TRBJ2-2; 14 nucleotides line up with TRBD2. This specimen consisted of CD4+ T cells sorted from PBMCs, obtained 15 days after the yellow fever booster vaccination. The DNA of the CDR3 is TGTGCCAGCACTGGACTAGCGGGGGGCACCGGGGAGCTGTTTTTT. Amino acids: CASTGLAGGTGELFF.